This TCR beta chain was recovered during a study of T cell repertoires in cytomegalovirus infection. On the study more broadly: It can be stated that public TCR beta signatures indicated CMV infection as well as a matching HLA type. General study findings and limits: HLA-C-restricted CMV clonotypes gave the most frequent clonotype in two of eight donors. Cumulated frequencies of public TCR beta families served to identify carriers of CMV plus the relevant HLA.

TCRdb passed the reads through MiXCR, listing each CDR3 protein once. Of more than 90,000 distinct CDR3 sequences listed, around 10% are singletons. This clonotype was seen ten or more times. Its antigen is undetermined. After removal of 6 bases from V and 1 base from J, the junction contained 4 bases not matched to a gene. This CDR3 region has 16 residues. From germline, CDR1 is LGHNA and CDR2 YSLEER. The TCR originated in a human donor in good health (CMV status not recorded). Some clones in this sample may be carry-over from other donors' samples. The sequenced sample was PBMCs, sequenced either directly or after in vitro stimulation (not recorded which). The rearrangement joins TRBV4-3 to TRBJ2-2, with 11 bases matching TRBD2. DNA for the CDR3: TGCGCCAGCAGACGACTAGCGGGACTGAACACCGGGGAGCTGTTTTTT. Residues: CASRRLAGLNTGELFF.